The clone carrying this T cell receptor (beta chain) was recorded once. This entry comes from a study of blood T cell repertoires in COVID-19. Study-wide context: Italy, Spain and the United States were the sources of the convalescent and acute COVID-19 samples. T cells, B-cell-depleted T cells, or PBMCs provided the cDNA or gDNA that served as material.

This CDR3 has 11 amino acids. The V and J ends lost 5 bases and 3 bases respectively, with 5 bases between them. CDR1 and CDR2 (germline): ENHRY, SYGVKD. Enrolled during active infection, Seattle patients were then followed longitudinally. As originally analysed: Reference gene primer amplification yielded estimated nucleated cell counts. Sequencing was performed with immunoSEQ multiplex PCR; in TCRdb, only in-frame clones are kept and a portion is missing. V and J calls and clone size are given by that table; D and trimming were obtained from the DNA. The sample has over 200,000 clones, around 89% seen once.

The receptor was derived from a man aged 25 to 40 with COVID-19, enrolled during active disease. Sequencing used peripheral blood. The chain is built from TRBV10-3 and TRBJ2-7, with D possibly matching TRBD2 (5 bases). The CDR3 loop is CAISRDYEQYF. The DNA of the CDR3 is TGTGCCATCAGTCGGGACTACGAGCAGTACTTC.